Below are 25 T cell receptor beta chains sequenced from a single sample in a study of cytomegalovirus exposure and HLA in healthy donors. The PCR made use of 60 Vbeta and 13 Jbeta primers. Clones were read by immunoSEQ multiplex PCR, and TCRdb kept only the in-frame ones, dropping some. The sample shows 150,000 to 200,000 clones, roughly 81% of them seen only once. Specimen: PBMCs. Every receptor here comes from a woman in her forties or fifties in good health and CMV-seronegative.

This clone was seen only once. The rearrangement uses TRBV7-2 and TRBJ2-1; the match to TRBD2 covers 9 bases. The V and J ends lost 0 bases and 3 bases, in that order; junction bases with no gene match: 0. This CDR3 has 15 amino acids. The germline V gene encodes CDR1 SGHTA and CDR2 FQGNSA. CDR3 residues: CASSLATSGYNEQFF. As DNA, the CDR3 is TGTGCCAGCAGCTTAGCGACTAGCGGCTACAATGAGCAGTTCTTC.

The chain has TRBV28 and TRBJ1-1, with D tentatively TRBD1 (5 bases). Trimming pared 2 bases from V and 3 bases from J, leaving 10 bases between. The V gene's germline CDR1 is MDHEN and CDR2 SYDVKM. CDR3 length: 14 residues. The CDR3 DNA sequence: TGTGCCAGCAGTTTAAAGACAGATTACACTGAAGCTTTCTTT. This codes for CASSLKTDYTEAFF.

This chain joins TRBV25-1 and TRBJ1-2; TRBD1 agrees at 9 bases. The germline V gene has CDR1 MGHDK and CDR2 SYGVNS. The CDR3 extends over 13 amino acids. Losses at the gene ends were 6 bases for V and 8 bases for J; bases not matched to a gene: 7. The CDR3 region is CASSGTGMLGYTF. CDR3 nucleotides: TGTGCCAGCAGCGGGACAGGGATGCTCGGCTACACCTTC.

The chain recombines TRBV28 with TRBJ1-3, with 9 bases that match TRBD1. CDR3 length: 14 residues. Germline loops: CDR1 MDHEN, CDR2 SYDVKM. V gave up 7 bases and J gave up 8 bases; unmatched junction bases: 9. This CDR3 is CASTPGDRVHTIYF. The CDR3, as DNA: TGTGCCAGCACCCCGGGGGACAGGGTGCACACCATATATTTT.

The gene calls are TRBV4-3 and TRBJ2-3; 9 bases agree with TRBD2. Trimming took 0 bases from V and 1 from J; bases not matched to a gene: 11. This CDR3 is built from 19 residues. The germline CDR1 and CDR2 sequences are LGHNA and YSLEER. The CDR3 loop is CASSQDRLAGYGRTDTQYF. In DNA form, the CDR3 reads TGCGCCAGCAGCCAAGATAGGCTAGCGGGGTACGGCCGCACAGATACGCAGTATTTT.

The CDR3 nucleotides read TGTGCCAGCTCCGTTTTTGAAAAACTGTTTTTT. It translates to CASSVFEKLFF. V and J are TRBV19 and TRBJ1-4; D gene unclear. Germline lookup yields CDR1 LNHDA and CDR2 SQIVND (reference sequence). The CDR3 runs 11 residues. V gave up 9 bases and J gave up 7 bases, with 9 bases separating them.

The gene calls are TRBV9 and TRBJ2-1; possible D gene TRBD2, 6 bases. Germline CDR1 and CDR2: SGDLS and YYNGEE. The CDR3 consists of 17 residues. With 4 bases removed from V and 0 bases from J, the gap between germline ends came to 17 bases. CDR3 sequence: CASSSTVGGSSYNEQFF. The CDR3 DNA reads as TGTGCCAGCAGCTCGACGGTGGGGGGAAGCTCCTACAATGAGCAGTTCTTC.

As concerns this clone: Other DNA sequences in the sample encode the same CDR3. The chain links TRBV5-5 to TRBJ1-1; possibly TRBD1 for D (5 bases). Germline V gene data show CDR1 as SGHKS and CDR2 as YYEKEE (reference sequence). Trimming pared 0 bases from V and 5 bases from J, leaving 8 bases between. The CDR3 runs 13 residues. The CDR3 here is CASSLGGGTEAFF. CDR3 sequence (DNA): TGTGCCAGCAGCTTGGGGGGGGGAACTGAAGCTTTCTTT.

This clone was detected a few times. The chain carries TRBV6-1 and TRBJ1-3, with 8 bases identical to TRBD1. V was pared by 6 bases and J by 4 bases, with 8 bases of the junction left unmatched. Germline V gene sequence: CDR1 MNHNS, CDR2 SASEGT. The length of the CDR3 is 15 residues. The DNA of the CDR3 is TGTGCCAGCAGCCCCCTGACAGGGGAAGGAAACACCATATATTTT. Its translation is CASSPLTGEGNTIYF.

The chain recombines TRBV9 with TRBJ1-2; D is possibly TRBD1 (6 bases). This CDR3 has 14 residues. The V and J ends lost 5 bases and 8 bases respectively, with 19 bases between them. CDR1 is SGDLS, CDR2 YYNGEE, per germline. Here the CDR3 reads CASRPIQGSYGYTF. Here the CDR3 DNA reads TGTGCCAGCAGACCAATACAGGGCTCGTACGGCTACACCTTC. Full variable domain (rest looked up from reference TRBV9 and TRBJ1-2): DSGVTQTPKHLITATGQRVTLRCSPRSGDLSVYWYQQSLDQGLQFLIQYYNGEERAKGNILERFSAQQFPDLHSELNLSSLELGDSALYFCASRPIQGSYGYTFGSGTRLTVV.

This chain connects TRBV11-3 to TRBJ2-1, with D possibly TRBD2 on 5 matching bases. The CDR3 length is 15 residues. V lost 3 bases, J lost 1 base, and 10 bases lay in between. CDR1 SGHNT and CDR2 YENEEA come from the germline V gene. In DNA form, the CDR3 reads TGTGCCAGCAGCTTGGATCGGGGTTCCTACAATGAGCAGTTCTTC. Protein: CASSLDRGSYNEQFF.

The rearrangement links TRBV28 to TRBJ2-1; 7 bases are a match to TRBD2. J gave up 7 bases and V 6 bases, and 12 bases lay outside the gene matches. In germline, CDR1 is MDHEN, CDR2 SYDVKM. CDR3 length equals 15 residues. CDR3 in amino acids: CASRGDGRAGNEQFF. The CDR3 bases are TGTGCCAGCAGGGGAGATGGGAGGGCCGGAAATGAGCAGTTCTTC.

Comment on this clone: Germline and junction disagree at one end, which may indicate a read error. The chain recombines TRBV7-6 with TRBJ1-2; 8 nucleotides align to TRBD1. The CDR3 length is 16 residues. Germline lookup yields CDR1 SGHVS and CDR2 FNYEAQ. The CDR3 DNA reads TGTGTCAGCAGCTCTGGGATCCTGACAGGGGTCAATGGCTACACCTTC. Translating gives CVSSSGILTGVNGYTF.

The CDR3 spells CASNWGQGQETQYF. CDR3 coding DNA: TGTGCCAGCAACTGGGGACAGGGCCAAGAGACCCAGTACTTC. This chain connects TRBV5-6 to TRBJ2-5, with 9 bases that match TRBD1. Trimming took 6 bases from V and 1 from J; bases not matched to a gene: 4. Per the germline V gene, CDR1 is SGHDT and CDR2 is YYEEEE. CDR3 length: 14 residues.

The V and J genes are TRBV7-9 and TRBJ1-4, with TRBD1 as a possible D gene (6 bases). There are 14 residues in the CDR3. V dropped 1 base and J dropped 6 bases, with 9 bases sitting between them. Germline-derived CDR1 and CDR2 are SEHNR and FQNEAQ (reference sequence). In DNA form, the CDR3 reads TGTGCCAGCAGCTTAGGAGGGGGTGATGAAAAACTGTTTTTT. It translates to CASSLGGGDEKLFF. The variable domain in full, with the rest retrieved from reference TRBV7-9 and TRBJ1-4, is DTGVSQNPRHKITKRGQNVTFRCDPISEHNRLYWYRQTLGQGPEFLTYFQNEAQLEKSRLLSDRFSAERPKGSFSTLEIQRTEQGDSAMYLCASSLGGGDEKLFFGSGTQLSVL.

The rearrangement links TRBV2 to TRBJ1-3; no clear D. Between the trimmed V and J ends, which lost 11 bases and 0 bases, there was a span of 17 bases. Germline CDR1 reads SNHLY; CDR2 reads FYNNEI. The CDR3 has 15 residues. This CDR3 is CAAKRQGSSGNTIYF. The CDR3 DNA follows: TGTGCCGCTAAACGGCAAGGGAGCTCTGGAAACACCATATATTTT.

The rearrangement uses TRBV7-9 and TRBJ2-1, with D perhaps TRBD1 (6 bases). Trimming pared 2 bases from V and 5 bases from J, leaving 19 bases between. CDR1 SEHNR and CDR2 FQNEAQ come from the germline V gene (reference sequence). This CDR3 is built from 17 residues. The CDR3: CASSLKGVALPNNEQFF. The CDR3 coding sequence is TGTGCCAGCAGCTTAAAGGGGGTAGCCCTACCAAACAATGAGCAGTTCTTC.

The chain joins TRBV28 to TRBJ2-7; TRBD1 might be the D (6 bases). The CDR3 contains 15 residues. CDR1 and CDR2 (germline): MDHEN, SYDVKM. V gave up 3 bases and J gave up 5 bases, with 17 bases separating them. CDR3 nucleotides: TGTGCCAGCAGTTTCAGGGGCCTTGCCCCCCACGAGCAGTACTTC. It encodes CASSFRGLAPHEQYF.

This chain links TRBV6-1 with TRBJ1-1; 7 nucleotides align to TRBD1. V dropped 5 bases and J dropped 5; count of bases not matched to a gene: 5. Per the germline V gene, CDR1 is MNHNS and CDR2 is SASEGT. The CDR3 has 13 amino acids. This CDR3 reads CASSFPGQTEAFF. The DNA for the CDR3 is TGTGCCAGCAGTTTCCCGGGACAGACTGAAGCTTTCTTT.

This sequence joins TRBV7-9 and TRBJ1-2, with D possibly matching TRBD1 (5 bases). V was shortened by 5 bases and J by 5 bases, with 9 bases between the two germline ends. The germline V gene has CDR1 SEHNR and CDR2 FQNEAQ (reference sequence). This CDR3 region has 12 residues. The CDR3 spells CASSKTEYGYTF. CDR3 DNA sequence: TGTGCCAGCAGCAAGACAGAGTATGGCTACACCTTC. The variable domain in full, with the rest retrieved from reference TRBV7-9 and TRBJ1-2, is DTGVSQNPRHKITKRGQNVTFRCDPISEHNRLYWYRQTLGQGPEFLTYFQNEAQLEKSRLLSDRFSAERPKGSFSTLEIQRTEQGDSAMYLCASSKTEYGYTFGSGTRLTVV.

This clone has more than one count but fewer than ten. The chain couples TRBV19 to TRBJ1-5, with 9 bases aligning to TRBD1. CDR1 LNHDA and CDR2 SQIVND come from the germline V gene (reference sequence). The ends lost 8 bases at V and 9 bases at J; junction bases unmatched: 8. The CDR3 sequence is 13 residues long. The CDR3 reads CASAQGAAWPQHF. CDR3 nucleotides: TGTGCCAGTGCACAGGGGGCGGCTTGGCCCCAGCATTTT. Variable domain in full (rest from reference TRBV19 and TRBJ1-5): DGGITQSPKYLFRKEGQNVTLSCEQNLNHDAMYWYRQDPGQGLRLIYYSQIVNDFQKGDIAEGYSVSREKKESFPLTVTSAQKNPTAFYLCASAQGAAWPQHFGDGTRLSIL.

There are a few counts of this clone. The chain recombines TRBV6-6 with TRBJ2-7; D unclear. Trimming cost V 6 bases and J 2 bases, with 8 bases left between them. CDR3 size: 12 residues. Germline loops: CDR1 MNHNY, CDR2 SVGAGI (reference sequence). The CDR3 loop reads CASRPGPYEQYF. The CDR3, as DNA: TGTGCCAGCAGGCCGGGTCCCTACGAGCAGTACTTC.

The chain couples TRBV5-6 to TRBJ2-2; tentative D call: TRBD2 (5 bases). The CDR3 consists of 13 residues. V shed 2 bases and J shed 5 bases, with 7 bases lying between them. Per the germline V gene, CDR1 is SGHDT and CDR2 is YYEEEE. The CDR3 loop reads CASSFSGTGELFF. In DNA form, the CDR3 reads TGTGCCAGCAGCTTTTCGGGGACCGGGGAGCTGTTTTTT.

The chain employs TRBV28 and TRBJ2-5, with D perhaps TRBD1 (5 bases). V was pared by 3 bases and J by 9 bases, with 17 bases between. The CDR3 has 14 amino acids. Germline V gene data show CDR1 as MDHEN and CDR2 as SYDVKM. The CDR3 protein is CASSLRMGSGSQYF. The CDR3 DNA reads TGTGCCAGCAGTTTGCGGATGGGTTCAGGGTCCCAGTACTTC.

Only one count was recorded for this clone. The chain employs TRBV19 and TRBJ1-5; D might be TRBD1 (5 bases). The CDR3 spans 16 residues. The germline V and J ends were trimmed by 3 bases and 0 bases, with 12 bases remaining between them. Germline loops: CDR1 LNHDA, CDR2 SQIVND (reference sequence). The chain's CDR3 is CASSIEGAYSNQPQHF. In DNA, the CDR3 is TGTGCCAGTAGTATCGAAGGGGCGTATAGCAATCAGCCCCAGCATTTT.